Sequencing of this TCR beta chain was carried out in a study of blood T cell repertoires in COVID-19. For the study at large: COVID-19 samples collected from the United States, Italy and Spain covered acute and convalescent phases.

Each exposed participant met a COVID-19 case in the 2 weeks preceding study entry. Using immunoSEQ multiplex PCR, the repertoire was profiled, and TCRdb retains in-frame clones only, with some absent. The sample carries some 300,000 clones, just under 90% recorded once. This receptor was taken from a woman in her fifties or sixties who had been exposed to COVID-19. The specimen was PBMCs or T cells enriched from blood (not recorded which).

The CDR3, as DNA: TGTGCCTGGGGCAGTCTGAACACTGAAGCTTTCTTT. The encoded protein is CAWGSLNTEAFF. The J gene is TRBJ1-1, the V gene TRBV30, with D unclear. Germline-derived CDR1 and CDR2 are GTSNPN and SVGIG (reference sequence). V gave up 5 bases and J gave up 0 bases, with 7 bases separating them. The CDR3 is 12 amino acids.